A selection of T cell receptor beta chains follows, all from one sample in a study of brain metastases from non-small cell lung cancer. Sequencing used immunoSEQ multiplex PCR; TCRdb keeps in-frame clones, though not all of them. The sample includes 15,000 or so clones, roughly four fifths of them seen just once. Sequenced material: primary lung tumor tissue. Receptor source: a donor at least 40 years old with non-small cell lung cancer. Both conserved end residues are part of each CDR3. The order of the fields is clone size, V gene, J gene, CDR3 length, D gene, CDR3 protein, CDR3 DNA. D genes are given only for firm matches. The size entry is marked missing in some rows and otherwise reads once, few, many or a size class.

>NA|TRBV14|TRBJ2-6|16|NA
CASSQGGYSGANVLTF
TGTGCCAGCAGCCAAGGGGGCTACTCTGGGGCCAACGTCCTGACTTTC
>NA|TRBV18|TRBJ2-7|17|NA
CASSPLRGTDPTYEQYF
TGTGCCAGCTCACCACTACGCGGGACGGATCCCACCTACGAGCAGTACTTC
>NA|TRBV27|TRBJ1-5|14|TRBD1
CASSSGTDYQPQHF
TGTGCCAGCAGTTCGGGGACAGATTATCAGCCCCAGCATTTT
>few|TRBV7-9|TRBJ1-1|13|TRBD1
CASSRTGDTEAFF
TGTGCCAGCAGTCGGACAGGGGACACTGAAGCTTTCTTT
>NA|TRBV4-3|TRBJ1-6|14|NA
CASSQEIPEKPLHF
TGCGCCAGCAGCCAAGAGATTCCGGAGAAACCCCTCCACTTT
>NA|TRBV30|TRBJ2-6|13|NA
CAWSSSGANVLTF
TGTGCCTGGAGTAGCTCTGGGGCCAACGTCCTGACTTTC
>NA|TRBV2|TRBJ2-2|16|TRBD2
CASSWTSGGSTGELFF
TGTGCCAGCAGTTGGACTAGCGGGGGCTCCACCGGGGAGCTGTTTTTT
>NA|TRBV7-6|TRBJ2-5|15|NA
CASSLRMAGSETQYF
TGTGCCAGCAGCTTAAGGATGGCCGGGAGCGAGACCCAGTACTTC
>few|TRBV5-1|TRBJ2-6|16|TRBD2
CASSLKRGAGANVLTF
TGCGCCAGCAGCTTGAAGCGGGGGGCGGGGGCCAACGTCCTGACTTTC
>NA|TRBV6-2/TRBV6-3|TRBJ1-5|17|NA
CASSYRIIEGDNQPQHF
TGTGCCAGCAGTTACAGGATAATTGAAGGGGATAATCAGCCCCAGCATTTT
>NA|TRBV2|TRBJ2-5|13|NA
CASAGSWKETQYF
TGTGCCAGCGCGGGATCCTGGAAGGAGACCCAGTACTTC
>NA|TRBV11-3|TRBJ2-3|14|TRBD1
CASSPGGNTDTQYF
TGTGCCAGCAGTCCAGGGGGCAACACAGATACGCAGTATTTT
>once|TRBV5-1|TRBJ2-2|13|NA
CASSLRNTGELFF
TGCGCCAGCAGCTTAAGGAACACCGGGGAGCTGTTTTTT
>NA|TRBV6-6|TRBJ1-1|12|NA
CASRARDGEAFF
TGTGCCAGCAGAGCCCGGGACGGTGAAGCTTTCTTT
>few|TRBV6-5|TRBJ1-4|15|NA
CASSRSGTGVEKLFF
TGTGCCAGCAGCCGATCAGGGACGGGGGTTGAAAAACTGTTTTTT
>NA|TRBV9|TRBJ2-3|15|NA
CASSPRTLITDTQYF
TGTGCCAGCAGCCCCCGGACCCTAATCACAGATACGCAGTATTTT
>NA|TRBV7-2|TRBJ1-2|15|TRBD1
CASSLEETGSYGYTF
TGTGCCAGCAGCTTAGAGGAGACAGGGAGCTATGGCTACACCTTC
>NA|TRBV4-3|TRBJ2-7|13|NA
CASSQDPDTRQYF
TGCGCCAGCAGCCAAGATCCGGACACAAGGCAGTACTTC
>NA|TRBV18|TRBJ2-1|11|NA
CASSPNYEQFF
TGTGCCAGCTCACCCAACTATGAGCAATTCTTC
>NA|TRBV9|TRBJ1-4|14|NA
CASSAGLINEKLFF
TGTGCCAGCAGCGCCGGGTTGATTAATGAAAAACTGTTTTTT
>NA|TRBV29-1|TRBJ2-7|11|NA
CSVRSPYEQYF
TGCAGCGTTCGGTCCCCCTACGAGCAGTACTTC
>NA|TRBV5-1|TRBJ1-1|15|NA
CASTRASPMNTEAFF
TGCGCCAGCACACGGGCCTCCCCCATGAACACTGAAGCTTTCTTT
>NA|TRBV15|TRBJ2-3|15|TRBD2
CATSRVGGGMDTQYF
TGTGCCACCAGCAGAGTCGGGGGAGGGATGGATACGCAGTATTTT
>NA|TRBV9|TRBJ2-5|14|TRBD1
CASSLGTAAETQYF
TGTGCCAGCAGCTTAGGGACAGCAGCAGAGACCCAGTACTTC
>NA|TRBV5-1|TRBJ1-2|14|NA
CASSPPSSTSGYTF
TGCGCCAGCAGCCCACCGTCGTCAACCAGTGGCTACACCTTC
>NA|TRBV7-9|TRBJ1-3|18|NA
CASSLEQGLLLPGNTIYF
TGTGCCAGCAGCTTAGAGCAGGGCCTCCTCCTACCTGGAAACACCATATATTTT